One and the same sample provided the 21 T cell receptor beta chains below, sequenced in a study of T cell repertoires in cytomegalovirus infection. Each CDR3 protein gets one entry after TCRdb re-called the reads with MiXCR. The sample carries some 180,000 distinct CDR3 sequences, 8% to 10% recorded once. Sample: PBMCs. The receptor source for this set is a human donor in good health (CMV status not recorded). Some clones in this sample may be carry-over from other donors' samples.

This clonotype was detected many times. The chain employs TRBV28 and TRBJ2-7; 11 bases map to TRBD1. V dropped 5 bases and J dropped 5; count of bases not matched to a gene: 8. Germline CDR1 reads MDHEN; CDR2 reads SYDVKM. The CDR3 runs 15 residues. CDR3 protein: CASSPVGQGDHEQYF. The CDR3 DNA follows: TGTGCCAGCAGTCCCGTGGGACAGGGGGACCACGAGCAGTACTTC.

This clonotype was recorded many times. V and J are TRBV28 and TRBJ1-1; perhaps TRBD1 as D (5 bases). The CDR3 spans 14 residues. Germline CDR1 reads MDHEN; CDR2 reads SYDVKM. Deletions cut 3 bases from V and 3 bases from J, with 11 bases between. CDR3 sequence: CASSLRTYDTEAFF. The CDR3 DNA reads TGTGCCAGCAGTTTGCGGACATACGACACTGAAGCTTTCTTT. The variable domain in full, completed from reference TRBV28 and TRBJ1-1, reads DVKVTQSSRYLVKRTGEKVFLECVQDMDHENMFWYRQDPGLGLRLIYFSYDVKMKEKGDIPEGYSVSREKKERFSLILESASTNQTSMYLCASSLRTYDTEAFFGQGTRLTVV.

This clonotype was counted many times. The chain is built from TRBV28 and TRBJ1-5, with TRBD1 as a possible D gene (6 bases). Germline CDR1 is MDHEN and CDR2 is SYDVKM. The CDR3 is made up of 17 amino acids. Trimming took off 4 bases at V and 0 bases at J, with 16 bases between the two ends. This CDR3 is CASSSITRGGSNQPQHF. In DNA form, the CDR3 reads TGTGCCAGCAGTTCGATAACCAGGGGAGGTAGCAATCAGCCCCAGCATTTT. Complete variable domain (other parts from reference TRBV28 and TRBJ1-5): DVKVTQSSRYLVKRTGEKVFLECVQDMDHENMFWYRQDPGLGLRLIYFSYDVKMKEKGDIPEGYSVSREKKERFSLILESASTNQTSMYLCASSSITRGGSNQPQHFGDGTRLSIL.

This clonotype was counted between two and nine times. This chain uses TRBV6-1 with TRBJ2-1, with D maybe TRBD1 (6 bases). CDR1 and CDR2 from the germline V gene are MNHNS and SASEGT. The CDR3 sequence is 14 residues long. Trimming took 6 bases from V and 6 from J, leaving 15 bases between them. The CDR3 loop is CASSYGTGSNEQFF. The CDR3 DNA sequence: TGTGCCAGCAGCTACGGAACAGGGAGCAATGAGCAGTTCTTC.

This clonotype was found many times. The rearrangement uses TRBV4-3 and TRBJ2-3, with D possibly being TRBD2 (5 bases). Germline V lookup: CDR1 LGHNA, CDR2 YSLEER. V dropped 2 bases and J dropped 6 bases, with 12 bases sitting between them. CDR3 length: 14 amino acids. CDR3: CASSQTAPGDTQYF. The CDR3 DNA follows: TGCGCCAGCAGCCAAACGGCACCGGGGGATACGCAGTATTTT.

This clonotype showed up many times. The gene calls are TRBV14 and TRBJ2-3, with 8 bases lining up with TRBD2. Germline lookup yields CDR1 SGHDN and CDR2 FVKESK. The CDR3 totals 16 residues. Trimming at V came to 3 bases and at J to 5 bases, leaving 10 bases not matched to a gene. CDR3 amino acids: CASSQPGLGSLDTQYF. The CDR3 DNA reads as TGTGCCAGCAGCCAGCCGGGACTAGGTTCTTTAGATACGCAGTATTTT.

In its sample, this clonotype was seen many times. V usage is TRBV12-3 or TRBV12-4 and J usage is TRBJ2-7; weak D call: TRBD1 (6 bases). The V end was cut by 5 bases, the J end by 7 bases, with 9 bases between. This CDR3 has 11 amino acids. The CDR3 DNA reads TGTGCCAGCAGTCCGGGACATGAGCAGTACTTC. This encodes CASSPGHEQYF.

This clonotype was counted many times. V usage is TRBV7-7 and J usage is TRBJ2-3; unclear D gene. The CDR3 is 13 amino acids. Between the trimmed V and J ends, which lost 5 bases and 4 bases, there was a span of 10 bases. CDR1 is SSHAT, CDR2 FNYEAQ, per germline (reference sequence). This CDR3 reads CASSRLGPDTQYF. The CDR3, as DNA: TGTGCCAGCAGCCGACTTGGTCCAGATACGCAGTATTTT.

At least ten counts were recorded for this clonotype. This chain uses TRBV4-3 with TRBJ1-2; TRBD1 is a possible D gene (5 bases). V was cut by 1 base and J by 4 bases, with 10 bases left in between. The length of the CDR3 is 14 residues. Germline CDR1 reads LGHNA; CDR2 reads YSLEER. CDR3: CASSQATGPYGYTF. As DNA, the CDR3 is TGCGCCAGCAGCCAAGCCACAGGACCCTATGGCTACACCTTC.

There are many counts of this clonotype. In DNA, the CDR3 is TGTGCCAGCAGTTTACCTAGCGGGGTTAGCACAGATACGCAGTATTTT. Its translation: CASSLPSGVSTDTQYF. The chain joins TRBV28 to TRBJ2-3; 9 positions match TRBD2. Unmatched junction bases numbered 3, after V lost 2 bases and J lost 0 bases. Germline V gene sequence: CDR1 MDHEN, CDR2 SYDVKM. The CDR3 has 16 amino acids. The full variable domain, its missing parts supplied by reference TRBV28 and TRBJ2-3, is DVKVTQSSRYLVKRTGEKVFLECVQDMDHENMFWYRQDPGLGLRLIYFSYDVKMKEKGDIPEGYSVSREKKERFSLILESASTNQTSMYLCASSLPSGVSTDTQYFGPGTRLTVL.

This clonotype was seen a handful of times. V is TRBV11-2 and J is TRBJ1-1; possible D gene TRBD1, 5 bases. The CDR3 runs 14 residues. Germline V gene data show CDR1 as SGHAT and CDR2 as FQNNGV. Trimming shortened V by 5 bases and J by 0 bases, and 10 bases separated the two germline ends. The CDR3 DNA is TGTGCCAGCAGCACGGGGACCATGAACACTGAAGCTTTCTTT. It encodes CASSTGTMNTEAFF.

This clonotype appeared many times. The chain combines TRBV7-8 with TRBJ1-4; D call uncertain. V dropped 2 bases and J dropped 6 bases, with 16 bases sitting between them. CDR3 size: 16 residues. Germline V gives CDR1 SGHVS, CDR2 FQNEAQ. The CDR3 DNA is TGTGCCAGCAGCTTATACGGGAAGTCCCCGCATGAAAAACTGTTTTTT. Translation gives CASSLYGKSPHEKLFF.

This clonotype was detected many times. V and J are TRBV7-8 and TRBJ2-7; D uncertain. Germline V gene sequence: CDR1 SGHVS, CDR2 FQNEAQ. CDR3 length equals 17 residues. V shed 1 base and J shed 0 bases, with 16 bases lying between them. The CDR3, as DNA: TGTGCCAGCAGCTTAGTCTGGGCAGGCCACCCCTCCTACGAGCAGTACTTC. This sequence encodes CASSLVWAGHPSYEQYF.

There are a few counts of this clonotype. The chain combines TRBV20-1 with TRBJ1-5; no clear D gene. Germline CDR1 and CDR2: DFQATT and SNEGSKA (reference sequence). V was cut by 6 bases and J by 3 bases, with 15 bases left in between. This CDR3 contains 14 residues. The CDR3 protein is CSATGGVFNQPQHF. Written as DNA, the CDR3 is TGCAGTGCCACCGGTGGGGTTTTCAATCAGCCCCAGCATTTT.

This clonotype was detected many times. The chain uses TRBV7-2 and TRBJ1-5; maybe TRBD1 (5 bases). The CDR3 consists of 12 residues. The V and J ends lost 8 bases and 3 bases respectively, with 8 bases between them. CDR1 is SGHTA, CDR2 FQGNSA, per germline. CDR3 protein: CASQGSNQPQHF. The CDR3 coding sequence is TGTGCCAGCCAGGGTTCCAATCAGCCCCAGCATTTT.

The sample holds a few counts of this clonotype. V gene TRBV5-1 combines with J gene TRBJ1-3; D remains ambiguous. Germline V gives CDR1 SGHRS, CDR2 YFSETQ. The CDR3 totals 12 residues. The V end lost 4 bases, the J end lost 4 bases, and 6 bases lay between the germline ends. The CDR3 sequence is CASSGQGNTIYF. The CDR3 bases are TGCGCCAGCAGCGGTCAAGGAAACACCATATATTTT.

The chain employs TRBV6-2 or TRBV6-3 and TRBJ2-1, with 8 bases identical to TRBD2. The V gene's germline CDR1 is MNHEY and CDR2 SVGEGT. J lost 5 bases, V lost 6 bases, and 9 bases had no gene match. CDR3 size: 15 residues. Here the CDR3 reads CASSLRGGANNEQFF. CDR3 sequence (DNA): TGTGCCAGCAGCCTCCGGGGGGGGGCTAACAATGAGCAGTTCTTC.

This clonotype occurred many times. V and J are TRBV28 and TRBJ2-3; 8 nucleotides line up with TRBD2. The germline CDR1 and CDR2 sequences are MDHEN and SYDVKM. J gave up 0 bases and V 2 bases, and 10 bases lay outside the gene matches. CDR3 length: 18 amino acids. The CDR3 DNA reads TGTGCCAGCAGTTTACGTAGCGGGACTCCTGCTAGCACAGATACGCAGTATTTT. Amino acid sequence: CASSLRSGTPASTDTQYF. The full variable domain, with the rest looked up from reference TRBV28 and TRBJ2-3, is DVKVTQSSRYLVKRTGEKVFLECVQDMDHENMFWYRQDPGLGLRLIYFSYDVKMKEKGDIPEGYSVSREKKERFSLILESASTNQTSMYLCASSLRSGTPASTDTQYFGPGTRLTVL.

There are many counts of this clonotype. This chain uses TRBV5-1 with TRBJ2-1; no clear D. Per the germline V gene, CDR1 is SGHRS and CDR2 is YFSETQ. The CDR3 has 14 amino acids. V was cut by 0 bases and J by 7 bases, with 11 bases left in between. The CDR3 sequence is CASSLEVVANEQFF. CDR3 DNA: TGCGCCAGCAGCTTGGAGGTAGTGGCAAATGAGCAGTTCTTC.

A few counts support this clonotype. V and J are TRBV24-1 and TRBJ2-7; perhaps D is TRBD1 or TRBD2 (5 bases each). The germline V gene encodes CDR1 KGHDR and CDR2 SFDVKD. V shed 9 bases and J shed 0 bases, with 17 bases lying between them. The CDR3 covers 15 residues. The DNA for the CDR3 is TGTGCCACCCATCCCGGGACGGGGAGCTCCTACGAGCAGTACTTC. Protein: CATHPGTGSSYEQYF.

This clonotype showed up just a few times. The J gene is TRBJ2-5, the V gene TRBV29-1; possibly TRBD1 or TRBD2 for D (7 bases each). CDR3 length equals 15 residues. V was trimmed by 6 bases and J by 3 bases, leaving 20 bases between them. Germline lookup yields CDR1 SQVTM and CDR2 ANQGSEA. The CDR3 here is CSVMKAGQSKETQYF. CDR3 nucleotide sequence: TGCAGCGTGATGAAAGCGGGACAGAGTAAAGAGACCCAGTACTTC.